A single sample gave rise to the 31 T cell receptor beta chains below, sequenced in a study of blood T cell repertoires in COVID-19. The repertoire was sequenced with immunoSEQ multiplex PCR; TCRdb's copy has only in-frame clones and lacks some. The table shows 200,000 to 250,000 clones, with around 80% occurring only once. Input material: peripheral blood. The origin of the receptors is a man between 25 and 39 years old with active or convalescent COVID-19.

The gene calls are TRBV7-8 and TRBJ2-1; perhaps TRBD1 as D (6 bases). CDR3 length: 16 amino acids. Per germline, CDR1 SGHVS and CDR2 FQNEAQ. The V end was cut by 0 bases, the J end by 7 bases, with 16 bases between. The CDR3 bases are TGTGCCAGCAGCTTAGCGGCAGGGGCCTCTTATAATGAGCAGTTCTTC. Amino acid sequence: CASSLAAGASYNEQFF. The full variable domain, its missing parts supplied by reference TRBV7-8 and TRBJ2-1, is GAGVSQSPRYKVAKRGQDVALRCDPISGHVSLFWYQQALGQGPEFLTYFQNEAQLDKSGLPSDRFFAERPEGSVSTLKIQRTQQEDSAVYLCASSLAAGASYNEQFFGPGTRLTVL.

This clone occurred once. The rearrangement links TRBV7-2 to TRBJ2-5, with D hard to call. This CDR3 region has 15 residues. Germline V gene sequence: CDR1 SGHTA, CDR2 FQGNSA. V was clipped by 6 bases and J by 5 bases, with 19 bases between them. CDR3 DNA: TGTGCCAGCAGGCTCCGGGTAGGAACGACGGAGACCCAGTACTTC. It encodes CASRLRVGTTETQYF. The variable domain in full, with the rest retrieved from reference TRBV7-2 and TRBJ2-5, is GAGVSQSPSNKVTEKGKDVELRCDPISGHTALYWYRQSLGQGLEFLIYFQGNSAPDKSGLPSDRFSAERTGGSVSTLTIQRTQQEDSAVYLCASRLRVGTTETQYFGPGTRLLVL.

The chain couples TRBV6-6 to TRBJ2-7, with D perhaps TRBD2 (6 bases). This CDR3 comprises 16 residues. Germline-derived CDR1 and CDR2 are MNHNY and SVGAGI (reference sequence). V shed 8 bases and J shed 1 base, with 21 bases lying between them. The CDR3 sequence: CASSAFRDFYSYEQYF. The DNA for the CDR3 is TGTGCCAGCTCAGCATTCCGGGACTTTTATTCCTACGAGCAGTACTTC.

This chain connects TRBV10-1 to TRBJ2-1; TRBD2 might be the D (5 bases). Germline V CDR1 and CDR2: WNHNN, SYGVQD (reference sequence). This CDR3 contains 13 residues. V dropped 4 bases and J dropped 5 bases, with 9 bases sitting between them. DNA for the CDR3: TGCGCCAGCAGTGGACTATCAGACAATGAGCAGTTCTTC. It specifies CASSGLSDNEQFF.

The CDR3 region is CASSRPGQGRGNTIYF. CDR3 bases: TGTGCCAGCAGCCGTCCGGGACAGGGGCGGGGAAACACCATATATTTT. The chain recombines TRBV7-9 with TRBJ1-3; TRBD1 matches at 10 bases. V shed 5 bases, J shed 4 bases, and the junction held 8 bases outside the gene matches. This CDR3 is 16 amino acids long. Looked up from germline, CDR1 is SEHNR and CDR2 is FQNEAQ (reference sequence).

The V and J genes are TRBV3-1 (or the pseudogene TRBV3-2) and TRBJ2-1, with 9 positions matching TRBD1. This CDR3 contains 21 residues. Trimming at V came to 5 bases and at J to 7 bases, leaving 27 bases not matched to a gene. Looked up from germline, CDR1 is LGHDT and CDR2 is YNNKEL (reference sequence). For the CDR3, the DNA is TGTGCCAGCAGCTTTCGCCGACCGGGACAGGGAAGATCTTGGGTGTGGAATGAGCAGTTCTTC. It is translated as CASSFRRPGQGRSWVWNEQFF.

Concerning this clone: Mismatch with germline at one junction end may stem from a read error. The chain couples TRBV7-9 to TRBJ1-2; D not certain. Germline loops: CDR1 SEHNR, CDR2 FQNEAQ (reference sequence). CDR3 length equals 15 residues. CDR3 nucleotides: TGTGCCAACAGCTTAGTGGAGAATACTAACTATGGCTACACCTTC. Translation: CANSLVENTNYGYTF.

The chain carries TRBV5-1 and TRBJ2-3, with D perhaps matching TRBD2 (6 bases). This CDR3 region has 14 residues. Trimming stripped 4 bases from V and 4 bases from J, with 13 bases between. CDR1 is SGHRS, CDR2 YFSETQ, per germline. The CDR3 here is CASSPTWGADTQYF. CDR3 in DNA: TGCGCCAGCAGCCCAACGTGGGGGGCAGATACGCAGTATTTT.

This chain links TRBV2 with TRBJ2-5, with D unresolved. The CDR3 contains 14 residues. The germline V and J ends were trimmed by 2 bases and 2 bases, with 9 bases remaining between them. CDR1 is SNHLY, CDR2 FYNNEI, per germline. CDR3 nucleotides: TGTGCCAGCAGTGAAAGGAGAGAACAAGAGACCCAGTACTTC. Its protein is CASSERREQETQYF.

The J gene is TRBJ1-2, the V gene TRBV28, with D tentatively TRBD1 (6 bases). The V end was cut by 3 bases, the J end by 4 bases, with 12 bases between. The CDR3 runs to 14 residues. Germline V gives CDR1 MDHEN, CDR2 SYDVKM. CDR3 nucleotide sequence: TGTGCCAGCAGTTTGGGGGGGCTTAGCTATGGCTACACCTTC. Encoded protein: CASSLGGLSYGYTF.

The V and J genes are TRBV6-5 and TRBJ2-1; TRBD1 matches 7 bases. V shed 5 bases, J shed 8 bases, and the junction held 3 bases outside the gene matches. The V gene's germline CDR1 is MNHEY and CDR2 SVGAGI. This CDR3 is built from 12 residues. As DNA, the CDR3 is TGTGCCAGCAGTCCCCAGGGGGATGAGCAGTTCTTC. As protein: CASSPQGDEQFF.

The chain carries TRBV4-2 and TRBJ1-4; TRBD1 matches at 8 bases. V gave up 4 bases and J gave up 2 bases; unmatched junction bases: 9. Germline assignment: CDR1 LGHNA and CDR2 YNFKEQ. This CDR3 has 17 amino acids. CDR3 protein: CASSPQGAISTNEKLFF. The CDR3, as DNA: TGTGCCAGCAGCCCCCAGGGGGCGATCTCCACTAATGAAAAACTGTTTTTT.

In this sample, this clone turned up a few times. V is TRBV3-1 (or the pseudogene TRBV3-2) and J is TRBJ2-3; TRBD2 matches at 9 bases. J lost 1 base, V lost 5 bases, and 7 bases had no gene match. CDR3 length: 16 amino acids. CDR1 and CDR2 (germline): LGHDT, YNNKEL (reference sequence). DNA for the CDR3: TGTGCCAGCAGCGAACCCGTAGCGGGGGGCACAGATACGCAGTATTTT. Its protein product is CASSEPVAGGTDTQYF.

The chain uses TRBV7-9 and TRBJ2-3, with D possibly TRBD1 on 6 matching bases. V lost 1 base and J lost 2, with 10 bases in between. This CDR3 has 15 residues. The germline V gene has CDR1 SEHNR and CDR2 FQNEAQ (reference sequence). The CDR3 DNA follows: TGTGCCAGCAGCTTAGGGGGGCGATACACAGATACGCAGTATTTT. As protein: CASSLGGRYTDTQYF.

The CDR3 here is CASSSDNSGELFF. For the CDR3, the DNA is TGTGCCAGCAGTTCGGACAACTCGGGGGAGCTGTTTTTT. V is TRBV2 and J is TRBJ2-2; a weak D match, TRBD1 (5 bases). V was cut by 5 bases and J by 8 bases, with 12 bases left in between. CDR1 and CDR2 from the germline V gene are SNHLY and FYNNEI. This CDR3 region has 13 residues.

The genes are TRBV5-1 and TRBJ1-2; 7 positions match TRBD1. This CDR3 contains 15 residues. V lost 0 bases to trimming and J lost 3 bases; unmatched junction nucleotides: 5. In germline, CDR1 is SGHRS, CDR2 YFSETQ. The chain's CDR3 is CASSLVSGGDYGYTF. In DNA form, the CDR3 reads TGCGCCAGCAGCTTGGTATCAGGGGGAGACTATGGCTACACCTTC.

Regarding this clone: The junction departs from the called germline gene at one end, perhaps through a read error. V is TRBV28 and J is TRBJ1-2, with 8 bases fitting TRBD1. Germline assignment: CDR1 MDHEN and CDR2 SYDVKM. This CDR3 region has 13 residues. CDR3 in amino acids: CASSFGQGDGYTF. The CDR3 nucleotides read TGTGCCAGCAGTTTTGGACAGGGAGACGGCTACACATTC.

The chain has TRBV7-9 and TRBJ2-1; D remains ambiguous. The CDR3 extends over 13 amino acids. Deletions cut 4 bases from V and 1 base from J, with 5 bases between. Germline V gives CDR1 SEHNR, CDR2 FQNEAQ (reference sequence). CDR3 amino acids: CASSSRSYNEQFF. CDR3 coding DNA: TGTGCCAGCAGCTCGCGATCCTACAATGAGCAGTTCTTC.

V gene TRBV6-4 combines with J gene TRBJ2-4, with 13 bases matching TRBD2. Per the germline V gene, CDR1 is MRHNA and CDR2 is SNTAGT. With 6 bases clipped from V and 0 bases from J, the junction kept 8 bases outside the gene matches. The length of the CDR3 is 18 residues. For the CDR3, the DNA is TGTGCCAGCAGAAGCGGACTAGCGGGGGCCCGAGCCAAAAACATTCAGTACTTC. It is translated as CASRSGLAGARAKNIQYF.

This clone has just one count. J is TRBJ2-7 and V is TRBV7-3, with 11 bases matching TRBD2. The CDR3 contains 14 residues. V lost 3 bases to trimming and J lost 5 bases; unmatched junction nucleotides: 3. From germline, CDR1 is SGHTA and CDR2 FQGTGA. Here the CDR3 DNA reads TGTGCCAGCAGCTTTAGCGGGAGGGCCGACGAGCAGTACTTC. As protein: CASSFSGRADEQYF. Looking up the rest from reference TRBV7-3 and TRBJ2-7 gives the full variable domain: GAGVSQTPSNKVTEKGKYVELRCDPISGHTALYWYRQSLGQGPEFLIYFQGTGAADDSGLPNDRFFAVRPEGSVSTLKIQRTERGDSAVYLCASSFSGRADEQYFGPGTRLTVT.

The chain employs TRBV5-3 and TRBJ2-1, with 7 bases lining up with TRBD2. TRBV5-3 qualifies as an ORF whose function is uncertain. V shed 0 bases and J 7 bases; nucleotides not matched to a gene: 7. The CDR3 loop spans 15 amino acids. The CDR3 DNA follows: TGTGCCAGAAGCTTGGGGCTAGCGGTTATGAATGAGCAGTTCTTC. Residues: CARSLGLAVMNEQFF.

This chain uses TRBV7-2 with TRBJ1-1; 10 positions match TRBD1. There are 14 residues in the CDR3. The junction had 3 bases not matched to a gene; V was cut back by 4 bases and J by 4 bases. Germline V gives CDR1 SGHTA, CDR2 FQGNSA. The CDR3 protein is CASSSDRGRTEAFF. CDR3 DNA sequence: TGTGCCAGCAGCTCCGACAGGGGGCGCACTGAAGCTTTCTTT.

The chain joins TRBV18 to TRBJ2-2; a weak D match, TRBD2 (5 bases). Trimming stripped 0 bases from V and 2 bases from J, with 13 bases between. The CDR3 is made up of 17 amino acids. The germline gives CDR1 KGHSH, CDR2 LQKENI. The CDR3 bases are TGTGCCAGCTCACCACCCTTAGACTACGAAAACACCGGGGAGCTGTTTTTT. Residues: CASSPPLDYENTGELFF.

The CDR3 region has the DNA TGTGCCAGCAGCTTAGACGGGTCCACAGATACGCAGTATTTT. Its translation: CASSLDGSTDTQYF. The V call is TRBV11-2, the J call TRBJ2-3, with D uncertain. CDR1 SGHAT and CDR2 FQNNGV come from the germline V gene. The CDR3 is 14 amino acids. The V end was cut by 0 bases, the J end by 2 bases, with 6 bases between.

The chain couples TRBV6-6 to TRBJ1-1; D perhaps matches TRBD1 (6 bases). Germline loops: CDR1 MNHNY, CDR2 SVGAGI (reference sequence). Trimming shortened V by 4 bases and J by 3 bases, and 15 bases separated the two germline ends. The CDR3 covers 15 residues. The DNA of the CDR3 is TGTGCCAGCAGTTCCGACAGGAGGTACGACACTGAAGCTTTCTTT. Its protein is CASSSDRRYDTEAFF.

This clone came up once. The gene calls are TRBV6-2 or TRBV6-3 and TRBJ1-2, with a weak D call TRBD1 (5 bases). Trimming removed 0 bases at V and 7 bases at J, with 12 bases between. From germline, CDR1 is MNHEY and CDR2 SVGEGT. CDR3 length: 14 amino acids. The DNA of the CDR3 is TGTGCCAGCAGTTACTCGAAGGGGTTTGGTGGCTACACCTTC. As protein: CASSYSKGFGGYTF.

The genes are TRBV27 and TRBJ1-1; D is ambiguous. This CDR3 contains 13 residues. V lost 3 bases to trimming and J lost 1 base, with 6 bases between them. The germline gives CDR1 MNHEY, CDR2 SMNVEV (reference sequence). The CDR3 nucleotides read TGTGCCAGCAGTTTGGTTAGGAACACTGAAGCTTTCTTT. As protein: CASSLVRNTEAFF.

The CDR3 is CASSFTPREPQHF. The CDR3 bases are TGTGCCAGCAGTTTTACACCCAGGGAGCCCCAGCATTTT. The chain is built from TRBV27 and TRBJ1-5, with D maybe TRBD1 (5 bases). The CDR3 extends over 13 amino acids. The germline V and J ends were trimmed by 3 bases and 8 bases, with 11 bases remaining between them. Germline values: CDR1 MNHEY, CDR2 SMNVEV (reference sequence).

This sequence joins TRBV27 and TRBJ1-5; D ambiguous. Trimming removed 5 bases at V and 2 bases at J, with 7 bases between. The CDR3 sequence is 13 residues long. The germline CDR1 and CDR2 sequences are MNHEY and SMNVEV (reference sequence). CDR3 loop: CASSNTGNQPQHF. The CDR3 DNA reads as TGTGCCAGCAGTAACACAGGCAATCAGCCCCAGCATTTT.

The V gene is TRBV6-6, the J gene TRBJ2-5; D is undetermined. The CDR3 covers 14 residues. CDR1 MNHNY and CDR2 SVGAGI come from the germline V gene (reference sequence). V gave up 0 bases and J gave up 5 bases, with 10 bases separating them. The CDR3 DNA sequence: TGTGCCAGCAGTTACTCGTCAAGCCGGGAGACCCAGTACTTC. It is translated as CASSYSSSRETQYF.

CDR3 DNA sequence: TGTGCCAGCAGGCCCGGTGAGGGGGCTAACTATGGCTACACCTTC. It specifies CASRPGEGANYGYTF. This rearrangement joins TRBV6-6 to TRBJ1-2, with a possible D match to TRBD1 (6 bases). This CDR3 has 15 amino acids. Germline assignment: CDR1 MNHNY and CDR2 SVGAGI (reference sequence). Trimming took 6 bases from V and 0 from J, leaving 14 bases between them.